The 18 T cell receptor beta chains in this list originate from one sample, sequenced in a study of blood T cell repertoires in COVID-19. Produced via immunoSEQ multiplex PCR; TCRdb's table is partial and in-frame only. The data hold roughly 240,000 clones, with roughly 82% observed a single time. What was sequenced was peripheral blood. These receptors came from a woman aged 70 to 79 with acute or convalescent COVID-19.

The gene calls are TRBV28 and TRBJ1-5, with D uncertain. This CDR3 has 12 amino acids. Per the germline V gene, CDR1 is MDHEN and CDR2 is SYDVKM. The V end was cut by 1 base, the J end by 6 bases, with 4 bases between. CDR3 region: CASSLLAQPQHF. CDR3 sequence (DNA): TGTGCCAGCAGTTTATTAGCTCAGCCCCAGCATTTT.

The chain is built from TRBV25-1 and TRBJ2-6, with a weak D call TRBD1 (6 bases). Germline V gives CDR1 MGHDK, CDR2 SYGVNS. This CDR3 contains 15 residues. The V and J ends lost 6 bases and 2 bases respectively, with 11 bases between them. CDR3 region: CASSLQGAGANVLTF. The DNA for the CDR3 is TGTGCCAGCAGCCTACAGGGAGCTGGGGCCAACGTCCTGACTTTC.

This chain connects TRBV2 to TRBJ1-1, with D uncertain. Germline-derived CDR1 and CDR2 are SNHLY and FYNNEI. V lost 3 bases and J 2 bases, leaving 10 bases between the germline ends. The CDR3 covers 14 residues. The CDR3 DNA reads as TGTGCCAGCAGTGATTGGAGTCGTAACACTGAAGCTTTCTTT. Protein: CASSDWSRNTEAFF.

V is TRBV21-1 and J is TRBJ1-3; the table gives TRBD1 as D, unverified against the DNA. TRBV21-1 is described as a pseudogene. The CDR3 has 21 residues. The CDR3 spells CASSKKIGGTGFESSGNTIYF. As DNA, the CDR3 is TGTGCCAGCAGCAAAAAGATTGGGGGGACAGGTTTTGAAAGCTCTGGAAACACCATATATTTT.

The V call is TRBV5-1, the J call TRBJ2-2; TRBD1 matches at 7 bases. Germline V CDR1 and CDR2: SGHRS, YFSETQ. V trimming: 0 bases; J trimming: 7 bases; junction bases outside the gene matches: 9. The CDR3 runs 16 residues. CDR3: CASSLAGGRRSGELFF. In DNA, the CDR3 is TGCGCCAGCAGCTTGGCAGGGGGTCGGCGTAGCGGGGAGCTGTTTTTT.

As for this clone: Other DNA sequences in the sample encode the same CDR3. V is TRBV11-2 and J is TRBJ1-2; 8 nucleotides agree with TRBD1. CDR3 size: 12 residues. Germline V lookup: CDR1 SGHAT, CDR2 FQNNGV. V shed 5 bases and J 7 bases; nucleotides not matched to a gene: 3. The CDR3 DNA is TGTGCCAGCAGCCGAGACAGGGGTGGCTACACCTTC. Translating it yields CASSRDRGGYTF.

The chain uses TRBV11-2 and TRBJ1-2; tentative D call: TRBD1 (6 bases). This CDR3 is 15 amino acids long. Between the trimmed V and J ends, which lost 5 bases and 4 bases, there was a span of 17 bases. The germline gives CDR1 SGHAT, CDR2 FQNNGV. CDR3 region: CASSLGQTEPYGYTF. The CDR3 DNA reads as TGTGCCAGCAGCCTCGGACAGACTGAGCCCTATGGCTACACCTTC.

The V call is TRBV14, the J call TRBJ1-2; D may be TRBD1 (5 bases). Trimming left V 2 bases short and J 6 bases short, with 13 bases between. The CDR3 sequence is 14 residues long. From germline, CDR1 is SGHDN and CDR2 FVKESK. CDR3 nucleotides: TGTGCCAGCAGCCAAAGGGGAAGGGTCCATGGCTACACCTTC. As protein: CASSQRGRVHGYTF. Full variable domain (missing parts from reference TRBV14 and TRBJ1-2): EAGVTQFPSHSVIEKGQTVTLRCDPISGHDNLYWYRRVMGKEIKFLLHFVKESKQDESGMPNNRFLAERTGGTYSTLKVQPAELEDSGVYFCASSQRGRVHGYTFGSGTRLTVV.

This clone has only one observation. V is TRBV5-1 and J is TRBJ1-1; 7 nucleotides agree with TRBD1. CDR1 SGHRS and CDR2 YFSETQ come from the germline V gene. CDR3 size: 16 residues. V was clipped by 4 bases and J by 0 bases; unmatched bases: 9. CDR3 region: CASSGGQTSMNTEAFF. The DNA of the CDR3 is TGCGCCAGCAGCGGGGGACAGACCTCTATGAACACTGAAGCTTTCTTT.

Only a few counts were recorded for this clone. The chain has TRBV2 and TRBJ1-2; TRBD1 aligns across 7 bases. V trimming: 3 bases; J trimming: 6 bases; junction bases outside the gene matches: 4. The CDR3 runs 13 residues. The V gene's germline CDR1 is SNHLY and CDR2 FYNNEI. This chain's CDR3 is CASSDAGGNGYTF. CDR3 DNA: TGTGCCAGCAGTGACGCAGGGGGAAATGGCTACACCTTC.

The rearrangement joins TRBV2 to TRBJ2-6; 7 bases agree with TRBD1. V shed 4 bases, J shed 2 bases, and the junction held 2 bases outside the gene matches. Germline lookup yields CDR1 SNHLY and CDR2 FYNNEI. This CDR3 region has 15 residues. DNA of the CDR3: TGTGCCAGCAGTGTGGACAGGACTGGGGCCAACGTCCTGACTTTC. Translation: CASSVDRTGANVLTF.

The genes are TRBV3-1 (or the pseudogene TRBV3-2) and TRBJ1-3, with D unclear. The CDR3 is made up of 15 amino acids. The germline V and J ends were trimmed by 0 bases and 3 bases, with 9 bases remaining between them. Germline V lookup: CDR1 LGHDT, CDR2 YNNKEL (reference sequence). The CDR3 region is CASSQERVLGNTIYF. CDR3 sequence (DNA): TGTGCCAGCAGCCAAGAACGGGTTCTTGGAAACACCATATATTTT.

The gene calls are TRBV5-1 and TRBJ1-2; TRBD1 might be the D (6 bases). This CDR3 has 14 amino acids. V was trimmed by 0 bases and J by 5 bases, leaving 11 bases between them. CDR1 is SGHRS and CDR2 is YFSETQ in the germline V gene. DNA for the CDR3: TGCGCCAGCAGCTTGGCCGACAGGATGTATGGCTACACCTTC. Translating it yields CASSLADRMYGYTF.

This sequence joins TRBV4-3 and TRBJ1-6; D perhaps matches TRBD1 (6 bases). The CDR3 runs 14 residues. V lost 0 bases to trimming and J lost 14 bases, with 14 bases between them. In germline, CDR1 is LGHNA, CDR2 YSLEER. This CDR3 reads CASSQDSTGFALHF. The CDR3 DNA sequence: TGCGCCAGCAGCCAAGACTCAACAGGGTTCGCCCTCCACTTT.

This clone was counted once. The V call is TRBV5-6, the J call TRBJ1-1; D is uncertain. Trimming left V 1 base short and J 4 bases short, with 14 bases between. CDR1 SGHDT and CDR2 YYEEEE come from the germline V gene. This CDR3 has 15 residues. CDR3 region: CASSLLPEGGTEAFF. CDR3 bases: TGTGCCAGCAGCTTGCTCCCAGAGGGCGGCACTGAAGCTTTCTTT.

The chain carries TRBV4-3 and TRBJ1-3; D might be TRBD1 (6 bases). With 0 bases removed from V and 3 bases from J, the gap between germline ends came to 15 bases. In germline, CDR1 is LGHNA, CDR2 YSLEER. The CDR3 runs 17 residues. This chain's CDR3 is CASSQDLGGQLGNTIYF. CDR3 bases: TGCGCCAGCAGCCAAGATCTAGGGGGTCAGCTTGGAAACACCATATATTTT.

V is TRBV19 and J is TRBJ2-3; D uncertain. V was clipped by 5 bases and J by 0 bases, with 12 bases between them. The germline V gene encodes CDR1 LNHDA and CDR2 SQIVND (reference sequence). CDR3 length equals 15 residues. This CDR3 reads CASSGSGFSTDTQYF. CDR3 DNA sequence: TGTGCCAGTAGTGGGTCAGGATTTAGCACAGATACGCAGTATTTT.

This chain uses TRBV5-1 with TRBJ2-1; tentatively, D is TRBD2 (5 bases). Trimming removed 1 base at V and 9 bases at J, with 17 bases between. This CDR3 has 15 amino acids. Germline CDR1 is SGHRS and CDR2 is YFSETQ. CDR3 nucleotide sequence: TGCGCCAGCAGCTTGTGGGTAACCGAGGGCGGTGAGCAGTTCTTC. It specifies CASSLWVTEGGEQFF.